Each of the 26 T cell receptor beta chains below was sequenced from the same sample in a study of blood T cell repertoires in COVID-19. The protocol was immunoSEQ multiplex PCR, while the TCRdb copy is restricted to in-frame clones and leaves out a portion. Found here are nearly 90,000 clones, roughly 70% of them singletons; the top ten hold roughly an eighth. The sample taken for sequencing was peripheral blood. Receptors originate from an elderly woman with acute or convalescent COVID-19.

This clone was seen just once. The chain has TRBV10-3 and TRBJ1-2; D is ambiguous. CDR3 length: 14 amino acids. Germline CDR1 ENHRY, CDR2 SYGVKD. The V end was cut by 0 bases, the J end by 4 bases, with 9 bases between. The CDR3 sequence: CAISESMAAYGYTF. For the CDR3, the DNA is TGTGCCATCAGTGAGTCAATGGCGGCCTATGGCTACACCTTC.

The J gene is TRBJ1-5, the V gene TRBV5-1; D is possibly TRBD1 (5 bases). Germline CDR1 reads SGHRS; CDR2 reads YFSETQ. This CDR3 comprises 17 residues. V was clipped by 1 base and J by 6 bases, with 20 bases between them. CDR3 amino acids: CASSLSPQGGEGQPQHF. The CDR3 nucleotides read TGCGCCAGCAGCTTGTCCCCCCAAGGAGGGGAGGGTCAGCCCCAGCATTTT.

V and J are TRBV2 and TRBJ1-5; D remains unclear. Trimming took off 5 bases at V and 5 bases at J, with 10 bases between the two ends. The CDR3 is made up of 13 amino acids. In germline, CDR1 is SNHLY, CDR2 FYNNEI. CDR3 DNA: TGTGCCAGCAGTAGTCAACGGGATCAGCCCCAGCATTTT. It yields the protein CASSSQRDQPQHF.

This chain links TRBV5-4 with TRBJ2-1; 8 positions match TRBD1. This CDR3 has 15 residues. V lost 4 bases and J lost 9; bases outside the gene matches: 12. Germline V gives CDR1 SGHNT, CDR2 YYREEE (reference sequence). CDR3 sequence reads: CASSPGGQGAIEQFF. For the CDR3, the DNA is TGTGCCAGCAGCCCAGGGGGGCAGGGGGCGATTGAGCAGTTCTTC. Drawing the rest from reference TRBV5-4 and TRBJ2-1, the complete variable domain is ETGVTQSPTHLIKTRGQQVTLRCSSQSGHNTVSWYQQALGQGPQFIFQYYREEENGRGNFPPRFSGLQFPNYSSELNVNALELDDSALYLCASSPGGQGAIEQFFGPGTRLTVL.

J is TRBJ1-4 and V is TRBV7-9; D gene uncertain. Trimming cost V 4 bases and J 5 bases, with 11 bases left between them. The CDR3 is 14 amino acids. In germline, CDR1 is SEHNR, CDR2 FQNEAQ (reference sequence). CDR3 sequence reads: CASSSREPNEKLFF. The CDR3 region has the DNA TGTGCCAGCAGCTCGAGGGAGCCCAATGAAAAACTGTTTTTT.

This sequence joins TRBV5-6 and TRBJ2-2; D is uncertain. The V gene lost 2 bases and the J gene lost 5 bases, with 4 bases spanning the gap. Germline values: CDR1 SGHDT, CDR2 YYEEEE. This CDR3 has 12 residues. The CDR3 protein is CASSFGTGELFF. The CDR3 bases are TGTGCCAGCAGCTTCGGTACCGGGGAGCTGTTTTTT.

CDR3 in DNA: TGTGCCAGCAGCTTAGAGTATGAGGGGGCCGGCTATGGCTACACCTTC. Protein: CASSLEYEGAGYGYTF. The chain is built from TRBV7-9 and TRBJ1-2, with 7 bases identical to TRBD1. In germline, CDR1 is SEHNR, CDR2 FQNEAQ (reference sequence). This CDR3 spans 16 amino acids. The V and J ends lost 1 base and 4 bases, in that order; junction bases with no gene match: 9.

This chain joins TRBV30 and TRBJ2-1, with D possibly being TRBD2 (5 bases). The CDR3 totals 13 residues. The germline gives CDR1 GTSNPN, CDR2 SVGIG (reference sequence). V was trimmed by 5 bases and J by 0 bases, leaving 8 bases between them. CDR3 coding DNA: TGTGCCTGGCGGACTTCCTCCTACAATGAGCAGTTCTTC. Amino acid sequence: CAWRTSSYNEQFF.

The genes are TRBV27 and TRBJ2-2; 14 bases align to TRBD2. From germline, CDR1 is MNHEY and CDR2 SMNVEV (reference sequence). The CDR3 sequence is 18 residues long. Trimming cost V 6 bases and J 4 bases; bases outside gene matches: 10. The DNA of the CDR3 is TGTGCCAGCAGCCCGGGACTAGCGGGGGTTCCCTTCACCGGGGAGCTGTTTTTT. Translated: CASSPGLAGVPFTGELFF.

The chain employs TRBV18 and TRBJ1-2, with 10 positions matching TRBD1. V gave up 2 bases and J gave up 3 bases; unmatched junction bases: 6. From germline, CDR1 is KGHSH and CDR2 LQKENI. This CDR3 contains 16 residues. As DNA, the CDR3 is TGTGCCAGCTCACCAACAGGAGGGACAGGGGACTATGGCTACACCTTC. It codes for CASSPTGGTGDYGYTF.

The CDR3 coding sequence is TGTGCCAGCAGCCCCGACAGGCGGAGTGGCTACACCTTC. Translating it yields CASSPDRRSGYTF. This sequence joins TRBV7-3 and TRBJ1-2; possibly TRBD1 for D (6 bases). Trimming removed 5 bases from V and 7 bases from J, with 14 bases in between. Looked up from germline, CDR1 is SGHTA and CDR2 is FQGTGA. The CDR3 spans 13 residues.

The CDR3 nucleotides are TGCGCCAGCACCACGTCCCCAAATCGGGAGCAGTTCTTC. Residues: CASTTSPNREQFF. The chain carries TRBV5-1 and TRBJ2-1, with D hard to call. Germline lookup yields CDR1 SGHRS and CDR2 YFSETQ. The germline V and J ends were trimmed by 6 bases and 10 bases, with 17 bases remaining between them. The length of the CDR3 is 13 residues. The full variable domain, rest sourced from reference TRBV5-1 and TRBJ2-1, is KAGVTQTPRYLIKTRGQQVTLSCSPISGHRSVSWYQQTPGQGLQFLFEYFSETQRNKGNFPGRFSGRQFSNSRSEMNVSTLELGDSALYLCASTTSPNREQFFGPGTRLTVL.

V usage is TRBV15 and J usage is TRBJ1-2; TRBD1 aligns across 8 bases. From germline, CDR1 is LNHNV and CDR2 YYDKDF (reference sequence). Trimming took 0 bases from V and 7 from J; bases not matched to a gene: 4. The CDR3 covers 14 residues. The DNA of the CDR3 is TGTGCCACCAGCAGAGAGACAGGGGTGGGTGGCTACACCTTC. Its translation is CATSRETGVGGYTF. Complete variable domain (other parts from reference TRBV15 and TRBJ1-2): DAMVIQNPRYQVTQFGKPVTLSCSQTLNHNVMYWYQQKSSQAPKLLFHYYDKDFNNEADTPDNFQSRRPNTSFCFLDIRSPGLGDTAMYLCATSRETGVGGYTFGSGTRLTVV.

The V and J genes are TRBV7-9 and TRBJ1-2; no clear D. Germline assignment: CDR1 SEHNR and CDR2 FQNEAQ (reference sequence). The CDR3 is made up of 14 amino acids. V was pared by 5 bases and J by 6 bases, with 16 bases between. The DNA of the CDR3 is TGTGCCAGCAGCCCGTCTGGTGCGCGGGATGGCTACACCTTC. Its translation is CASSPSGARDGYTF.

This chain joins TRBV10-3 and TRBJ1-4; 7 bases line up with TRBD1. Germline CDR1 and CDR2: ENHRY and SYGVKD. J gave up 1 base and V 10 bases, and 6 bases lay outside the gene matches. CDR3 length: 14 amino acids. The DNA for the CDR3 is TGTGCCACAGGGCAGGGGGTAACTAATGAAAAACTGTTTTTT. Residues: CATGQGVTNEKLFF.

This clone occurred a few times. This chain connects TRBV11-3 to TRBJ1-1; D gene ambiguous. Germline V gene sequence: CDR1 SGHNT, CDR2 YENEEA. Trimming removed 5 bases from V and 1 base from J, with 11 bases in between. The CDR3 contains 14 residues. The DNA of the CDR3 is TGTGCCAGCAGCGCGGGGAATTGGAACACTGAAGCTTTCTTT. Translation: CASSAGNWNTEAFF.

The J gene is TRBJ1-1, the V gene TRBV11-2, with 9 positions matching TRBD1. J gave up 5 bases and V 6 bases, and 13 bases lay outside the gene matches. Germline CDR1 and CDR2: SGHAT and FQNNGV. There are 16 residues in the CDR3. CDR3 residues: CASRETGGGPGTEAFF. CDR3 nucleotides: TGTGCCAGCAGGGAAACAGGGGGCGGGCCGGGGACTGAAGCTTTCTTT. The variable domain in full, completed from reference TRBV11-2 and TRBJ1-1, reads EAGVAQSPRYKIIEKRQSVAFWCNPISGHATLYWYQQILGQGPKLLIQFQNNGVVDDSQLPKDRFSAERLKGVDSTLKIQPAKLEDSAVYLCASRETGGGPGTEAFFGQGTRLTVV.

The chain links TRBV27 to TRBJ1-2, with a possible D match to TRBD1 (6 bases). Germline assignment: CDR1 MNHEY and CDR2 SMNVEV (reference sequence). The CDR3 covers 18 residues. V lost 2 bases to trimming and J lost 3 bases, with 22 bases between them. The CDR3 spells CASSLGVRGGQQYYGYTF. CDR3 coding DNA: TGTGCCAGCAGTTTAGGTGTGAGGGGGGGCCAACAATACTATGGCTACACCTTC.

This chain connects TRBV7-2 to TRBJ2-6; 8 bases line up with TRBD1. V shed 3 bases, J shed 1 base, and the junction held 5 bases outside the gene matches. Germline V gene data show CDR1 as SGHTA and CDR2 as FQGNSA. CDR3 size: 17 residues. In DNA form, the CDR3 reads TGTGCCAGCAGCTTCGGGACAGGACTGTCTGGGGCCAACGTCCTGACTTTC. It codes for CASSFGTGLSGANVLTF.

The chain has TRBV19 and TRBJ2-1; D perhaps matches TRBD1 (6 bases). The germline gives CDR1 LNHDA, CDR2 SQIVND (reference sequence). With 1 base removed from V and 1 base from J, the gap between germline ends came to 8 bases. The CDR3 is 15 amino acids. For the CDR3, the DNA is TGTGCCAGTAGTATAGGGACAGAATCCTACAATGAGCAGTTCTTC. Amino acid sequence: CASSIGTESYNEQFF. Variable domain in full (rest from reference TRBV19 and TRBJ2-1): DGGITQSPKYLFRKEGQNVTLSCEQNLNHDAMYWYRQDPGQGLRLIYYSQIVNDFQKGDIAEGYSVSREKKESFPLTVTSAQKNPTAFYLCASSIGTESYNEQFFGPGTRLTVL.

The chain is built from TRBV29-1 and TRBJ1-2, with D tentatively TRBD1 (5 bases). The ends were cut back, 4 bases at V and 8 bases at J, with 11 bases in the middle. Germline assignment: CDR1 SQVTM and CDR2 ANQGSEA. The CDR3 totals 11 residues. The CDR3 is CSVGGGEGYTF. Here the CDR3 DNA reads TGCAGCGTTGGGGGCGGTGAGGGCTACACCTTC.

The V gene is TRBV6-2 or TRBV6-3, the J gene TRBJ1-1; 7 positions agree with TRBD1. Looked up from germline, CDR1 is MNHEY and CDR2 is SVGEGT. CDR3 length: 14 residues. V gave up 4 bases and J gave up 3 bases; unmatched junction bases: 5. CDR3 coding DNA: TGTGCCAGCAGTTCCATACAGGGGCACACTGAAGCTTTCTTT. It specifies CASSSIQGHTEAFF.

This clone was counted once. V gene TRBV3-1 (or the pseudogene TRBV3-2) combines with J gene TRBJ1-2; 9 positions agree with TRBD1. Germline V gives CDR1 LGHDT, CDR2 YNNKEL (reference sequence). V lost 4 bases to trimming and J lost 6 bases; unmatched junction nucleotides: 9. The CDR3 consists of 15 residues. In nucleotides, the CDR3 is TGTGCCAGCAGCCTCCAACAGGGGGCATTAAATGGCTACACCTTC. The encoded protein is CASSLQQGALNGYTF.

This clone was counted at least ten times. The CDR3 region has the DNA TGTGCCAGCAGCAAGGGACTAGCGGGGATACTTATTTATAACAATGAGCAGTTCTTC. Translation gives CASSKGLAGILIYNNEQFF. The rearrangement uses TRBV7-9 and TRBJ2-1; TRBD2 aligns across 13 bases. CDR1 is SEHNR and CDR2 is FQNEAQ in the germline V gene (reference sequence). The J segment lost 5 bases and the V segment lost 5 bases, leaving 15 bases of the junction unmatched. The CDR3 runs 19 residues.

This clone came up once. The V gene is TRBV11-2, the J gene TRBJ1-1, with a tentative D call TRBD1 (5 bases). Trimming took 5 bases from V and 3 from J, leaving 13 bases between them. The CDR3 spans 14 residues. From germline, CDR1 is SGHAT and CDR2 FQNNGV. The chain's CDR3 is CASSQGRVYTEAFF. DNA of the CDR3: TGTGCCAGCAGCCAAGGCAGGGTCTACACTGAAGCTTTCTTT.

CDR3 loop: CASRTRGPRKDTQYF. The CDR3 DNA sequence: TGCGCCAGCCGAACAAGGGGCCCGAGGAAAGATACGCAGTATTTT. V and J are TRBV5-1 and TRBJ2-3; TRBD1 might be the D (5 bases). V dropped 7 bases and J dropped 5 bases, with 20 bases sitting between them. There are 15 residues in the CDR3. From germline, CDR1 is SGHRS and CDR2 YFSETQ.